This T cell receptor beta chain was captured in a study of blood T cells in healthy people across ages. General study points: Aged donors had fewer naive CD4+ cells and lower diversity than long-lived donors.

Trimming at V came to 2 bases and at J to 1 base, leaving 2 bases not matched to a gene. The CDR3 has 16 amino acids. CDR1 is MNHNS, CDR2 SASEGT, per germline. A sample-barcoded 5' primer and a J-beta primer mix were used in a second PCR of roughly 7 to 11 cycles. Each cDNA molecule was tagged by a template-switch adaptor with 12 random nucleotides. TCRdb recomputed calls from the 5' RACE reads with MiXCR, one row per CDR3 protein. The sample gives hundreds of thousands of distinct CDR3 sequences, around 24% of which show up once; 8.7% is in the top ten. With regard to this clonotype: The antigen is unknown.

These data were likewise used in another study, on T cells of mothers and their children.

Sequencing was carried out using blood. The chain employs TRBV6-1 and TRBJ2-1, with 10 bases lining up with TRBD2. The receptor's source is a boy aged 5-17 years in good health. This chain's CDR3 is CASSEPAGGSYNEQFF. DNA of the CDR3: TGTGCCAGCAGTGAACCAGCGGGAGGGTCCTACAATGAGCAGTTCTTC.